Listed here is a single T cell receptor (beta chain). Its antigen is undetermined. The data were obtained in a study of early T cells in non-severe SARS-CoV-2 infection. In the study overall: The study sequenced bulk RNA from unsorted whole blood, with chains unpaired.

The germline CDR1 and CDR2 sequences are SQVTM and ANQGSEA. Between the trimmed V and J ends, which lost 4 bases and 3 bases, there was a span of 7 bases. The CDR3 is 11 residues long. Study-wide points: A preference for anti-spike CD8 responses marked VDJdb matching, which missed private and CD4 specificities.

The protocol attached unique molecular identifiers to individual cDNA molecules. TCRdb redid the calling of the 5' RACE reads with MiXCR, one entry per CDR3 protein. Seen here are over 50,000 distinct CDR3 sequences, roughly 13% observed once, and the top ten hold approximately 2.8%. The TCR sequence derives from an adult who was a healthcare worker with PCR-confirmed SARS-CoV-2 infection or an uninfected control (not recorded which). The V call is TRBV29-1, the J call TRBJ2-7; tentatively, D is TRBD1 (6 bases). The sequenced sample was whole blood. The CDR3 protein is CSVGQDYEQYF. Written as DNA, the CDR3 is TGCAGCGTTGGACAGGACTACGAGCAGTACTTC.